This is a list of T cell receptor beta chains from one sample in a study of chemoradiotherapy in HPV16-positive cancers. Only in-frame clones appear in the TCRdb table, and some are missing; sequencing was by immunoSEQ multiplex PCR. The sample includes 25,000 to 35,000 clones, 70% to 90% of them seen just once. The sequenced sample was blood, obtained from a patient who underwent chemoradiotherapy. The source of these receptors is a human donor with HPV-associated anogenital cancer. The CDR3 runs from the conserved cysteine through the conserved F or W. A D gene is named only where the DNA matches it firmly. Size tells how often a clone was seen (once, few, many) or the class of an expanded clone, and some rows leave it out.

v_call	d_call	j_call	clone_size	cdr3_nt	cdr3_aa
TRBV7-8	TRBD1	TRBJ2-1	-	TGTGCCAGCAGCTTAGAAGCAGGGGGCATCTACAATGAGCAGTTCTTC	CASSLEAGGIYNEQFF
TRBV5-1	TRBD1	TRBJ2-6	-	TGCGCCAGCAGCTTGGATGGGACAGGGGGCAGTGGGGCCAACGTCCTGACTTTC	CASSLDGTGGSGANVLTF
TRBV7-9	-	TRBJ1-3	-	TGTGCCAGCAGCCGCGGGTGGAGGGGAAACACCATATATTTT	CASSRGWRGNTIYF
TRBV7-6	-	TRBJ1-1	-	TGTGCCAGCAGCTTAGCGGCCACTACCGGGGGAGGAGCTGAAGCTTTCTTT	CASSLAATTGGGAEAFF
TRBV7-6	-	TRBJ2-2	-	TGTGCCAGCAGCGCCGACAGTAGCTTCGGGGAGCTGTTTTTT	CASSADSSFGELFF
TRBV5-1	-	TRBJ1-4	-	TGCGCCAGCAGCTTTGATGGGGGCCTTGATTATGAAAAACTGTTTTTT	CASSFDGGLDYEKLFF
TRBV19	-	TRBJ2-1	-	TGTGCCAGTAGAGAGATGGCCTACAATGAGCAGTTCTTC	CASREMAYNEQFF
TRBV28	-	TRBJ1-1	-	TGTGCCAGCAGTCCCCGGGCTATGAACACTGAAGCTTTCTTT	CASSPRAMNTEAFF
TRBV28	-	TRBJ2-2	-	TGTGCCAGCAGATGGGACCAGCGGACTTTCACCGGGGAGCTGTTTTTT	CASRWDQRTFTGELFF
TRBV2	-	TRBJ1-1	few	TGTGCCAGCAGTCCAGACAGGCTTGAAGCTTTCTTT	CASSPDRLEAFF
TRBV7-9	-	TRBJ2-7	-	TGTGCCAGCAACACCCGGGACATCAACTCCTACGAGCAGTACTTC	CASNTRDINSYEQYF
TRBV7-2	-	TRBJ1-3	-	TGTGCCAGCAGCGAAGGGGGTGGGGTTGGAAACACCATATATTTT	CASSEGGGVGNTIYF
TRBV27	TRBD1	TRBJ2-7	-	TGTGCCAGCAGGCTAGGGACAGGGGGCTACGAGCAGTACTTC	CASRLGTGGYEQYF
TRBV6-1	-	TRBJ1-2	-	TGTGCCAGCAGTGACTATCGAACGGTTGCTAACTATGGCTACACCTTC	CASSDYRTVANYGYTF
TRBV5-4	TRBD2	TRBJ2-7	-	TGTGCCAGCAGTCCGGCGGGGGACGAGCAGTACTTC	CASSPAGDEQYF
TRBV30	-	TRBJ2-2	once	TGTGCCTGGAGTAGACGGGGACTCAACACCGGGGAGCTGTTTTTT	CAWSRRGLNTGELFF
TRBV5-4	-	TRBJ2-1	-	TGTGCCAGCAGCTTGGCCATCGGGAATGAGCAGTTCTTC	CASSLAIGNEQFF
TRBV18	TRBD1	TRBJ1-4	-	TGTGCCAGCTCACCATGGGACAGGACTAATGAAAAACTGTTTTTT	CASSPWDRTNEKLFF
TRBV5-1	TRBD1	TRBJ1-3	-	TGCGCCAGCAGCCCGGACAGGAGTGGGGGAAACACCATATATTTT	CASSPDRSGGNTIYF
TRBV4-1	-	TRBJ1-2	-	TGCGCCAGCAGCCAAGATATCGGGGGTGACTATGGCTACACCTTC	CASSQDIGGDYGYTF
TRBV2	-	TRBJ1-4	-	TGTGCCAGCAAAGGAGCAGTTGAAAAACTGTTTTTT	CASKGAVEKLFF
TRBV28	TRBD1	TRBJ1-1	-	TGTGCCAGCACGGAGGGGGCGGGTGGCACTGAAGCTTTCTTT	CASTEGAGGTEAFF
TRBV29-1	-	TRBJ1-2	-	TGCAGCGTTAAGGAGGGGAGCTACACCTTC	CSVKEGSYTF
TRBV28	-	TRBJ2-3	-	TGTGCCAGCAGTTTTGGTTTGTTGGCGGGGCGAGGGGCAGATACGCAGTATTTT	CASSFGLLAGRGADTQYF
TRBV7-9	-	TRBJ1-2	-	TGTGCCAGCAGCTTAGCGTTTGGGGAGGGCCGGGCCCGGCATGGCTACACCTTC	CASSLAFGEGRARHGYTF
TRBV9	-	TRBJ1-5	-	TGTGCCAGCGGAGGGGTCAACAATCAGCCCCAGCATTTT	CASGGVNNQPQHF
TRBV5-1	TRBD1	TRBJ1-1	-	TGCGCCAGCAGCCCCACGGGACAGAGGAACACTGAAGCTTTCTTT	CASSPTGQRNTEAFF
TRBV7-9	-	TRBJ1-1	-	TGTGCCAGCAGCTTATCCGGGAACACTGAAGCTTTCTTT	CASSLSGNTEAFF
TRBV5-6	-	TRBJ1-2	-	TGTGCCAGCAGCTTGGGGACGGCAGCTCCCGGGGGCTACACCTTC	CASSLGTAAPGGYTF
TRBV2	TRBD1	TRBJ2-7	-	TGTGCCAGCAGTGATCGTTTCGGACAGGGCGGCTGGACCTACGAGCAGTACTTC	CASSDRFGQGGWTYEQYF
TRBV7-9	-	TRBJ1-2	-	TGTGCCAGCAGCTTAGTAGGGGACTATGGCTACACCTTC	CASSLVGDYGYTF
TRBV4-1	TRBD2	TRBJ2-2	-	TGCGCCAGCAGTGAAGCGGGGGGGAACACCGGGGAGCTGTTTTTT	CASSEAGGNTGELFF
TRBV11-2	TRBD1	TRBJ2-7	-	TGTGCCAGCAGCTTAACCCAGGGGGCTAGATACGAGCAGTACTTC	CASSLTQGARYEQYF
TRBV15	-	TRBJ1-4	-	TGTGCCACCAGCAGAGAGCGGGTGGAGTTGGCTAATGAAAAACTGTTTTTT	CATSRERVELANEKLFF
TRBV10-3	TRBD1	TRBJ2-5	-	TGTGCCACTGGGGGTGGCGGGACAGGGGGTTACGAGACCCAGTACTTC	CATGGGGTGGYETQYF
TRBV5-1	-	TRBJ1-1	-	TGCGCCAGCAGCTTGGTGTTGAACACTGAAGCTTTCTTT	CASSLVLNTEAFF
TRBV15	-	TRBJ1-2	-	TGTGCCACCAGCAGAGATCGGAGAGGGACAAACTATGGCTACACCTTC	CATSRDRRGTNYGYTF
TRBV6-1	-	TRBJ2-6	-	TGTGCCACAACGACAGGTTACTCTGGGGCCAACGTCCTGACTTTC	CATTTGYSGANVLTF
TRBV28	TRBD1	TRBJ1-2	-	TGTGCCAGCAGGGCGGACAGGGCGGGGGGCTACACCTTC	CASRADRAGGYTF
TRBV6-5	TRBD1	TRBJ1-4	-	TGTGCCAGCAGCCCGACAGGGGCCAATGAAAAACTGTTTTTT	CASSPTGANEKLFF
TRBV15	-	TRBJ2-1	-	TGTGCCACCAGCAGAGATCGAACGGAAAATGAGCAGTTCTTC	CATSRDRTENEQFF
TRBV5-6	-	TRBJ1-1	-	TGTGCCAGCAGCCGGTTGGTGATCCGAACACCTGAAGCTTTCTTT	CASSRLVIRTPEAFF
TRBV19	TRBD1	TRBJ2-6	few	TGTGCCAGTCGTCGCGGGGCCGGGACAGGATACTCTGGGGCCAACGTCCTGACTTTC	CASRRGAGTGYSGANVLTF
TRBV28	-	TRBJ2-1	-	TGTGCCAGCAGTACGACTGTTTACAATGAGCAGTTCTTC	CASSTTVYNEQFF
TRBV27	-	TRBJ2-1	-	TGTGCCAGCAGTTTAGTGGGGACCAAAGCGGGCTATGAGCAGTTCTTC	CASSLVGTKAGYEQFF
TRBV20-1	-	TRBJ2-5	-	TGCAGTGTGGCTAGCGAAGAGACCCAGTACTTC	CSVASEETQYF
TRBV19	-	TRBJ1-3	-	TGTGCCAGTAGTAGCAGGGGCTCTGGAAACACCATATATTTT	CASSSRGSGNTIYF
TRBV29-1	-	TRBJ2-1	-	TGCAGCGCGGGAGTATACAATGAGCAGTTCTTC	CSAGVYNEQFF
TRBV27	TRBD1	TRBJ1-2	few	TGTGCCAGCAGTTCCACAGACGCAGACAGGGAGGTTCTCTATGGCTACACCTTC	CASSSTDADREVLYGYTF
TRBV14	-	TRBJ2-7	-	TGTGCCAGCAGTGGGTCTGACTACGAGCAGTACTTC	CASSGSDYEQYF